This T cell receptor (beta chain) is drawn from a study of cytomegalovirus exposure and HLA in healthy donors. The PCR used 60 Vbeta and 13 Jbeta primers. TCRdb's table, derived via immunoSEQ multiplex PCR, lists solely in-frame clones and lacks some. The sample records about 150,000 clones, around 80% being singletons. Study-level points and caveats: A later analysis appeared to link common viral pathogens to several of the most significant clusters. Later work found that TCR association rates differed between HLA loci; DRB1 had the most and HLA-C the fewest. Across donors, most TCRs were seen rarely, yet some public ones were widespread. The study reported that TCR beta sequences accurately predicted HLA-A and HLA-B alleles in most subjects.

As concerns this clone: The antigen remains undetermined.

J lost 4 bases, V lost 6 bases, and 13 bases had no gene match. Per germline, CDR1 LNHDA and CDR2 SQIVND (reference sequence). This CDR3 is 17 amino acids long. This receptor was identified in a man between 18 and 29 years old in good health and CMV-seronegative. Material: PBMCs. The gene calls are TRBV19 and TRBJ1-5, with 9 bases identical to TRBD1. This CDR3 reads CASRSPRQGVGNQPQHF. In nucleotides, the CDR3 is TGTGCCAGTAGATCCCCAAGACAGGGGGTAGGGAATCAGCCCCAGCATTTT.